Each of the 18 T cell receptor beta chains below was sequenced from the same sample in a study of regulatory T cells in long-lasting Graves disease. Investigators prepared the TCR beta libraries by applying iRepertoire HTBI primers and Arm-PCR of CDR3 regions. From the multiplex PCR reads, TCRdb called clonotypes with MiXCR, one entry per CDR3 protein. The sample yields approximately 400,000 distinct CDR3 sequences, approximately 25% seen once. Specified time point: persistent/refractory GD, antithyroid drugs over 5 years with positive TRAb. RNA from PBMCs was the source of the TCR library. This specimen was peripheral blood mononuclear cells (PBMCs), taken when the disease was refractory, from a patient treated with antithyroid drugs. The receptors shown here come from a woman aged 40 to 50 with Graves disease.

The chain couples TRBV2 to TRBJ2-1; D possibly corresponds to TRBD2 (6 bases). Per the germline V gene, CDR1 is SNHLY and CDR2 is FYNNEI. The CDR3 runs to 14 residues. This CDR3 reads CARGLALSYNEQFF. The CDR3 coding sequence is TGTGCGAGAGGGCTAGCGTTGTCCTACAATGAGCAGTTCTTC.

The chain employs TRBV11-2 and TRBJ2-7, with 7 bases that match TRBD1. After removal of 5 bases from V and 2 bases from J, the junction contained 12 bases not matched to a gene. Germline assignment: CDR1 SGHAT and CDR2 FQNNGV. The length of the CDR3 is 16 residues. The CDR3 DNA sequence: TGTGCCAGCAGCCCACAGGGGCCTAGACCCCCCTACGAGCAGTACTTC. It is translated as CASSPQGPRPPYEQYF.

The rearrangement joins TRBV3-1 to TRBJ1-2; 10 nucleotides agree with TRBD1. Germline-derived CDR1 and CDR2 are LGHDT and YNNKEL (reference sequence). CDR3 length: 14 residues. Losses at the gene ends were 3 bases for V and 8 bases for J; bases not matched to a gene: 6. CDR3 coding DNA: TGTGCCAGCAGCCACTTGGGACAGGGGCCCGGCTACACCTTC. Residues: CASSHLGQGPGYTF.

The J gene is TRBJ2-1, the V gene TRBV28; 8 bases fit TRBD2. Trimming at V came to 6 bases and at J to 4 bases, leaving 11 bases not matched to a gene. CDR1 is MDHEN, CDR2 SYDVKM, per germline. CDR3 size: 16 residues. CDR3 sequence reads: CASRGSSGSYYNEQFF. CDR3 sequence (DNA): TGTGCCAGCAGGGGGTCAAGCGGGAGTTATTACAATGAGCAGTTCTTC. The full variable domain, rest sourced from reference TRBV28 and TRBJ2-1, is DVKVTQSSRYLVKRTGEKVFLECVQDMDHENMFWYRQDPGLGLRLIYFSYDVKMKEKGDIPEGYSVSREKKERFSLILESASTNQTSMYLCASRGSSGSYYNEQFFGPGTRLTVL.

This clonotype was detected only a few times. The chain employs TRBV19 and TRBJ2-4; 8 nucleotides line up with TRBD1. After removal of 5 bases from V and 0 bases from J, the junction contained 6 bases not matched to a gene. CDR1 is LNHDA, CDR2 SQIVND, per germline (reference sequence). The CDR3 sequence is 16 residues long. CDR3 in DNA: TGTGCCAGTAGTCATGGGACAGGACTAGCCAAAAACATTCAGTACTTC. Residues: CASSHGTGLAKNIQYF.

This clonotype was found a few times. The rearrangement links TRBV6-1 to TRBJ2-5; perhaps TRBD1 as D (5 bases). Trimming stripped 9 bases from V and 2 bases from J, with 13 bases between. Per the germline V gene, CDR1 is MNHNS and CDR2 is SASEGT. The CDR3 has 13 amino acids. The CDR3: CASSQVNQETQYF. Here the CDR3 DNA reads TGTGCCAGTTCACAGGTTAATCAAGAGACCCAGTACTTC.

The chain uses TRBV7-3 and TRBJ2-3; D might be TRBD2 (6 bases). The CDR3 runs to 15 residues. V shed 2 bases and J shed 0 bases, with 9 bases lying between them. Germline CDR1 SGHTA, CDR2 FQGTGA. Written as DNA, the CDR3 is TGTGCCAGCAGCTTATTCGGGACTAGCACAGATACGCAGTATTTT. As protein: CASSLFGTSTDTQYF.

This clonotype was detected only a few times. The CDR3 region has the DNA TGTGCCAGCTCGTACGGGACACCGTTAGGCTACGAGCAGTACTTC. Protein: CASSYGTPLGYEQYF. The rearrangement links TRBV19 to TRBJ2-7, with D tentatively TRBD1 (6 bases). Deletions cut 9 bases from V and 3 bases from J, with 21 bases between. The CDR3 consists of 15 residues. CDR1 is LNHDA, CDR2 SQIVND, per germline (reference sequence).

This clonotype was seen more than once but under ten times. The rearrangement uses TRBV6-1 and TRBJ2-1; TRBD1 is a possible D gene (6 bases). Trimming took off 5 bases at V and 1 base at J, with 9 bases between the two ends. The CDR3 loop spans 14 amino acids. Germline V lookup: CDR1 MNHNS, CDR2 SASEGT. CDR3 DNA: TGTGCCAGCAGTCCCGGACAGTCCTACAATGAGCAGTTCTTC. This codes for CASSPGQSYNEQFF.

The chain employs TRBV19 and TRBJ1-5, with TRBD1 identical over 8 bases. V trimming: 6 bases; J trimming: 5 bases; junction bases outside the gene matches: 12. CDR1 and CDR2 (germline): LNHDA, SQIVND (reference sequence). CDR3 length equals 16 residues. The CDR3 is CASSHTGTGLDQPQHF. The CDR3 DNA is TGTGCCAGTAGCCACACCGGGACAGGCCTAGATCAGCCCCAGCATTTT.

As regards this clonotype: A much larger clone differs from this one at a single base, so this may be a read error. This rearrangement joins TRBV28 to TRBJ2-5, with D tentatively TRBD2 (5 bases). Germline loops: CDR1 MDHEN, CDR2 SYDVKM. V was shortened by 4 bases and J by 1 base, with 13 bases between the two germline ends. The CDR3 has 15 residues. The CDR3 DNA sequence: TGTGCCAGCAGTTCCGGGATTACCGCCCAAGAGACCCAGTACTTC. This encodes CASSSGITAQETQYF.

The CDR3 loop is CAISEYREAYEQYF. CDR3 DNA sequence: TGTGCCATCAGTGAGTACCGGGAGGCCTACGAGCAGTACTTC. The chain employs TRBV10-3 and TRBJ2-7, with 7 bases aligning to TRBD2. This CDR3 is 14 amino acids long. CDR1 is ENHRY and CDR2 is SYGVKD in the germline V gene. Unmatched junction bases numbered 2, after V lost 1 base and J lost 2 bases.

Only a few counts were recorded for this clonotype. This chain uses TRBV10-3 with TRBJ1-1, with D hard to call. Germline V CDR1 and CDR2: ENHRY, SYGVKD. V lost 7 bases to trimming and J lost 7 bases, with 10 bases between them. The CDR3 length is 11 residues. CDR3 protein: CAINKGGEAFF. Here the CDR3 DNA reads TGTGCCATCAATAAGGGTGGTGAAGCTTTCTTT.

This clonotype was seen a handful of times. This chain uses TRBV6-1 with TRBJ2-2; 10 positions agree with TRBD1. This CDR3 contains 16 residues. V was pared by 6 bases and J by 3 bases, with 7 bases of the junction left unmatched. Germline CDR1 is MNHNS and CDR2 is SASEGT. The CDR3 is CASSARTGGDTGELFF. The CDR3 DNA reads as TGTGCCAGCAGCGCCCGGACAGGGGGGGACACCGGGGAGCTGTTTTTT.

This clonotype was detected many times. The genes are TRBV5-1 and TRBJ2-7; TRBD1 might be the D (5 bases). The CDR3 consists of 14 residues. From germline, CDR1 is SGHRS and CDR2 YFSETQ. V gave up 5 bases and J gave up 0 bases, with 12 bases separating them. The CDR3 bases are TGCGCCAGCAGATTAACAAGGGGCTCCTACGAGCAGTACTTC. Amino acid sequence: CASRLTRGSYEQYF.

This clonotype was recorded at least ten times. V and J are TRBV28 and TRBJ2-5, with D unclear. Germline assignment: CDR1 MDHEN and CDR2 SYDVKM. V shed 4 bases and J shed 5 bases, with 23 bases lying between them. This CDR3 comprises 17 residues. The CDR3 DNA reads as TGTGCCAGCAGTTCCCCCTCCGACGCCACATTGGGGGAGACCCAGTACTTC. It translates to CASSSPSDATLGETQYF. The variable domain in full, completed from reference TRBV28 and TRBJ2-5, reads DVKVTQSSRYLVKRTGEKVFLECVQDMDHENMFWYRQDPGLGLRLIYFSYDVKMKEKGDIPEGYSVSREKKERFSLILESASTNQTSMYLCASSSPSDATLGETQYFGPGTRLLVL.

This clonotype was observed many times. The CDR3 reads CASSPPGAEKLFF. The DNA for the CDR3 is TGTGCCAGCAGTCCCCCAGGGGCTGAAAAACTGTTTTTT. The genes are TRBV28 and TRBJ1-4, with D tentatively TRBD1 (6 bases). The V gene's germline CDR1 is MDHEN and CDR2 SYDVKM. The CDR3 runs to 13 residues. The ends were cut back, 5 bases at V and 7 bases at J, with 11 bases in the middle.

This clonotype has only one observation. This sequence joins TRBV29-1 and TRBJ2-7; 9 bases line up with TRBD1. J was trimmed by 7 bases and V by 5 bases; bases with no gene match: 12. From germline, CDR1 is SQVTM and CDR2 ANQGSEA. This CDR3 contains 14 residues. The CDR3 coding sequence is TGCAGCGTTATTTCTTGGGGCGGGACAGGGGAGCAGTACTTC. Residues: CSVISWGGTGEQYF.